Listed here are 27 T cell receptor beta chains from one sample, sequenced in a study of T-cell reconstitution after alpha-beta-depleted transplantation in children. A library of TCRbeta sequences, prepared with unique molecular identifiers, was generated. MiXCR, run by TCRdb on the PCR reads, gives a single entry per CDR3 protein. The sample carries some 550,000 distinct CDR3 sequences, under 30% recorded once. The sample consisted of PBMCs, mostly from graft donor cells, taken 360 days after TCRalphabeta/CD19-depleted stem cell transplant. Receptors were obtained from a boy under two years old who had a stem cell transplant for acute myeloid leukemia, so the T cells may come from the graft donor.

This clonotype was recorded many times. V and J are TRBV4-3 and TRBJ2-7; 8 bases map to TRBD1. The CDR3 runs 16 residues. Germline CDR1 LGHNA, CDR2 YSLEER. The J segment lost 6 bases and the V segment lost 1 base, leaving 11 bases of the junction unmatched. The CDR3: CASSQGQGSGIVEQYF. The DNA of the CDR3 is TGCGCCAGCAGCCAAGGACAGGGGTCCGGAATCGTCGAGCAGTACTTC.

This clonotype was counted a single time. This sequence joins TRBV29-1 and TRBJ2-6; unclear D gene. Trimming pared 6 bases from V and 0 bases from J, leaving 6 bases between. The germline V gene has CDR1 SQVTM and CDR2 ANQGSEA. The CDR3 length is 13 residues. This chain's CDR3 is CSVGNSGANVLTF. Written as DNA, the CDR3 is TGCAGCGTCGGAAACTCTGGGGCCAACGTCCTGACTTTC.

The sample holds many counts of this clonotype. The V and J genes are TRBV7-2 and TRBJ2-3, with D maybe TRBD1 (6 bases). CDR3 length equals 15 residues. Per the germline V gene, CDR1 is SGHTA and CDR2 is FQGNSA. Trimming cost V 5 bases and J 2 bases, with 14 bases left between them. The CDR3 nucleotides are TGTGCCAGCAGCGAGGACAGACACTTCACAGATACGCAGTATTTT. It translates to CASSEDRHFTDTQYF.

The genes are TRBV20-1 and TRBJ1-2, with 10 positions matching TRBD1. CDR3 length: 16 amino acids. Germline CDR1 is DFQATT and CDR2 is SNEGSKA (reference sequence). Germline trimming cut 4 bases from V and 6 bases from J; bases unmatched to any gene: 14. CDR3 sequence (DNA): TGCAGTGCTACCTCACCCCTCTTCGGGACAGGGGATGGCTACACCTTC. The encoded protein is CSATSPLFGTGDGYTF.

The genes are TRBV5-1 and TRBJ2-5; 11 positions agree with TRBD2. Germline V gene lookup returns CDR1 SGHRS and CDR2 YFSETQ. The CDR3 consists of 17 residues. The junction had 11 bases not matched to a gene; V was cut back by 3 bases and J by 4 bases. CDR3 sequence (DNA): TGCGCCAGCAGCTACCAACTAGCGGGGGCCGTAGGAGAGACCCAGTACTTC. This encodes CASSYQLAGAVGETQYF.

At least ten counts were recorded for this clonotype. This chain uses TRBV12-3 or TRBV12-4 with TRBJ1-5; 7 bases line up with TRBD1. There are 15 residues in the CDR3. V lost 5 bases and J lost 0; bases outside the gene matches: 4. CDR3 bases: TGTGCCAGCAGTCAACAGGGGCATAGCAATCAGCCCCAGCATTTT. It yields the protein CASSQQGHSNQPQHF.

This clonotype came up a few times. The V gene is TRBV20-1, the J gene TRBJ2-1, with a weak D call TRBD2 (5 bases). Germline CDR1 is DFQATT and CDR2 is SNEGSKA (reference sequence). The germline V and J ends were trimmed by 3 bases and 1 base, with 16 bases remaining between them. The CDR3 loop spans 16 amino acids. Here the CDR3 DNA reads TGCAGTGCTAGGACGCCCGGCGGGTTATCCTACAATGAGCAGTTCTTC. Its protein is CSARTPGGLSYNEQFF.

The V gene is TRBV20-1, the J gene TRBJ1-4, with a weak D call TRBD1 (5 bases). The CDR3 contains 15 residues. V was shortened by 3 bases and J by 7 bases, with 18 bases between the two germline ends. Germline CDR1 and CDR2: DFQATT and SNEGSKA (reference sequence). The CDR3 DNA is TGCAGTGCTAGTTCCCTCAGGGATTCGGGTGAAAAACTGTTTTTT. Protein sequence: CSASSLRDSGEKLFF.

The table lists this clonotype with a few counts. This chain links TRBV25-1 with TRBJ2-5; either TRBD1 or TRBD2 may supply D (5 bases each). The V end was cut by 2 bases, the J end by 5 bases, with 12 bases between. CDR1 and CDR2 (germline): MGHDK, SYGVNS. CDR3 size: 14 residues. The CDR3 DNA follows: TGTGCCAGCAGTGAACAGGGAAGGAGGGAGACCCAGTACTTC. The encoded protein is CASSEQGRRETQYF.

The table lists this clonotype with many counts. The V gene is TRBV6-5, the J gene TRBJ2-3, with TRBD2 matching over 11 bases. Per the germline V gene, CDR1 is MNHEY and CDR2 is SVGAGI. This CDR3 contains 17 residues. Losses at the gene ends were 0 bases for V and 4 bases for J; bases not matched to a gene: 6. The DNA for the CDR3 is TGTGCCAGCAGTTACTCTAGCGGGGGGGCGTCATCAGATACGCAGTATTTT. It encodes CASSYSSGGASSDTQYF.

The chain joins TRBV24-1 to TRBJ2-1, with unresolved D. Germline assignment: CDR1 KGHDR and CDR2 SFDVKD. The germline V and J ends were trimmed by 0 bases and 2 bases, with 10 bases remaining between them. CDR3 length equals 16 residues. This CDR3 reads CATSDLKKSTYNEQFF. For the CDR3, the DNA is TGTGCCACCAGTGATTTGAAGAAGTCGACCTACAATGAGCAGTTCTTC.

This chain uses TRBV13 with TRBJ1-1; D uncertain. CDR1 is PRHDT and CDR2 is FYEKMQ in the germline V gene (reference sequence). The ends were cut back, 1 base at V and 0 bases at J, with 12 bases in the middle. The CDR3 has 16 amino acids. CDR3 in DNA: TGTGCCAGCAGCTTAGCGGTTTGGAACCTGAACACTGAAGCTTTCTTT. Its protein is CASSLAVWNLNTEAFF.

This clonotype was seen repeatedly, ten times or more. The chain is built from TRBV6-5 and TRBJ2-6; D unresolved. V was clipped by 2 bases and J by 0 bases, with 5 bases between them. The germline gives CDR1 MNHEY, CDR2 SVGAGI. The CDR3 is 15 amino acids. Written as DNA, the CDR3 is TGTGCCAGCAGTTACGCCGTCTCTGGGGCCAACGTCCTGACTTTC. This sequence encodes CASSYAVSGANVLTF.

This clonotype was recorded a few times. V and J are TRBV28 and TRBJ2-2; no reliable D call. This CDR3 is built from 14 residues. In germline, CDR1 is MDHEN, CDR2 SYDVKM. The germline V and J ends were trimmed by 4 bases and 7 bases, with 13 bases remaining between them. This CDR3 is CASSSPGWVGELFF. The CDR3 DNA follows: TGTGCCAGCAGTTCACCCGGGTGGGTCGGGGAGCTGTTTTTT.

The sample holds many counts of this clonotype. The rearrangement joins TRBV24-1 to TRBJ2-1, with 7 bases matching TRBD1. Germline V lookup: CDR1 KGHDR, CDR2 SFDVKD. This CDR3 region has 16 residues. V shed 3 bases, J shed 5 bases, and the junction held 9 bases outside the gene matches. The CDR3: CATSDIPRTGHNEQFF. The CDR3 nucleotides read TGTGCCACCAGTGATATACCCCGGACAGGTCACAATGAGCAGTTCTTC.

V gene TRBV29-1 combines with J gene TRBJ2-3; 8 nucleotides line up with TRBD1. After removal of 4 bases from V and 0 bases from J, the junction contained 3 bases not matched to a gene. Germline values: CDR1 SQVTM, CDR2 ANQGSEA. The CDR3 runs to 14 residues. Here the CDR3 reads CSVGDRPSTDTQYF. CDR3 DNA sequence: TGCAGCGTTGGGGACAGGCCGAGCACAGATACGCAGTATTTT.

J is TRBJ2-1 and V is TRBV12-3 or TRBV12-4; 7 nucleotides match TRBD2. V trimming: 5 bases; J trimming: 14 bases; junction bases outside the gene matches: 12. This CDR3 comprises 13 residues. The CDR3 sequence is CASSKSGGYDKFF. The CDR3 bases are TGTGCCAGCAGTAAATCGGGGGGTTATGATAAGTTCTTC.

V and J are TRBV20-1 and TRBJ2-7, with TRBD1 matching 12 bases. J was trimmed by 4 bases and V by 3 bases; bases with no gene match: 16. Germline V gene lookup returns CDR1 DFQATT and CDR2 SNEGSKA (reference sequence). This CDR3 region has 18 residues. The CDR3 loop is CSARAGTGGTLKDYEQYF. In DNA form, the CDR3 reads TGCAGTGCTAGGGCCGGGACAGGGGGCACCCTTAAGGATTACGAGCAGTACTTC.

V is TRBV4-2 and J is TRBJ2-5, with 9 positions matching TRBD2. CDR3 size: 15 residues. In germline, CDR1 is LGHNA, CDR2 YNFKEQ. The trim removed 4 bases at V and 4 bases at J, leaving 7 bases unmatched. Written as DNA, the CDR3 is TGTGCCAGCAGCCCCGGGACTAGCTTCTTAGAGACCCAGTACTTC. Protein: CASSPGTSFLETQYF.

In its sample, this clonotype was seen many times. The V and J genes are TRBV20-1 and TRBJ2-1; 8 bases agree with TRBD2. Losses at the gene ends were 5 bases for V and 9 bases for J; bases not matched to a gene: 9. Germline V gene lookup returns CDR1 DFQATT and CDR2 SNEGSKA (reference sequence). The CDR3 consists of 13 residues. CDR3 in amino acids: CSADRTSSSEQFF. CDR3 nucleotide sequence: TGCAGTGCTGATAGGACTAGCTCCAGTGAGCAGTTCTTC.

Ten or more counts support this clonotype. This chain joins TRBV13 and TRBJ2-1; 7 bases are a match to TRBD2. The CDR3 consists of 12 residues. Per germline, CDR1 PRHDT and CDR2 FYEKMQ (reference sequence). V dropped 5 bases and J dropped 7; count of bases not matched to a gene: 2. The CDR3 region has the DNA TGTGCCAGCAGCCTAGCGGTAAATGAGCAGTTCTTC. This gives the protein CASSLAVNEQFF.

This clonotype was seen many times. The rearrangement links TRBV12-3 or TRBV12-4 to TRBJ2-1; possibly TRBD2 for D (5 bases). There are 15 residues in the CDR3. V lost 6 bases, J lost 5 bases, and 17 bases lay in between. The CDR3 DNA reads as TGTGCCAGCAGCGCACTAGAAAGGGTGAACAATGAGCAGTTCTTC. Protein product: CASSALERVNNEQFF.

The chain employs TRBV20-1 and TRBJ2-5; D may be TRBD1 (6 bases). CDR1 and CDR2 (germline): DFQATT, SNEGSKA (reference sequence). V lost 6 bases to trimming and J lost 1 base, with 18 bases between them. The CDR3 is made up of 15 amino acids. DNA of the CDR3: TGCAGTGCAAACCGACAGGATGAGGTCCAAGAGACCCAGTACTTC. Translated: CSANRQDEVQETQYF.

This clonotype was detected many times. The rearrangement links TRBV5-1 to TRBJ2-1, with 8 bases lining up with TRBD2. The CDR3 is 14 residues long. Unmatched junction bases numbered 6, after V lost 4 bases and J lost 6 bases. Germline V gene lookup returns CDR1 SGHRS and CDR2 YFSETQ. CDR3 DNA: TGCGCCAGCAGCGAGACTAGCGACGGCAATGAGCAGTTCTTC. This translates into CASSETSDGNEQFF.

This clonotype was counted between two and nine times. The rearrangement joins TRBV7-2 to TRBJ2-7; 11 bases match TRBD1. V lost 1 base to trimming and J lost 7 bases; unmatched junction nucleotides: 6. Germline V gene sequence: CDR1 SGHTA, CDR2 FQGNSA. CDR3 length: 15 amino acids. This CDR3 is CASSLEDRGRREQYF. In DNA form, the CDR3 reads TGTGCCAGCAGCTTAGAGGACAGGGGGCGAAGGGAGCAGTACTTC. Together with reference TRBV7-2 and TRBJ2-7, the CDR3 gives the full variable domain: GAGVSQSPSNKVTEKGKDVELRCDPISGHTALYWYRQSLGQGLEFLIYFQGNSAPDKSGLPSDRFSAERTGGSVSTLTIQRTQQEDSAVYLCASSLEDRGRREQYFGPGTRLTVT.

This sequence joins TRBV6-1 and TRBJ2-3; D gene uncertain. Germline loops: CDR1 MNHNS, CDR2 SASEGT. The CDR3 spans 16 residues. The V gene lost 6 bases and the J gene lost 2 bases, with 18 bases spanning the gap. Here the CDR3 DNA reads TGTGCCAGCAGCCTCGACGGAGAAGCCCTCACAGATACGCAGTATTTT. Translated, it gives CASSLDGEALTDTQYF.

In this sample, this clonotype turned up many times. The CDR3 loop is CASSFVPNEQFF. For the CDR3, the DNA is TGTGCCAGCAGTTTCGTCCCCAATGAGCAGTTCTTC. V gene TRBV12-3 or TRBV12-4 combines with J gene TRBJ2-1; D is undetermined. CDR3 length equals 12 residues. Between the trimmed V and J ends, which lost 3 bases and 6 bases, there was a span of 6 bases.